This T cell receptor beta chain was documented in a study of blood T cell repertoires in COVID-19 (dated by TCRdb to about 2020). With regard to the full study: The collaborator samples originated in the United States, Italy and Spain and spanned the acute and convalescent phases of COVID-19. The material from the prospective study consisted of cDNA or gDNA derived from T cells, B-cell-depleted T cells, or PBMCs. Deeply sampled blood TCRbeta repertoires from subjects exposed to, actively infected with, or recovered from COVID-19 were included in the dataset. A freely available public database, intended as a resource for researchers studying the immune response to SARS-CoV-2, is where the repertoires were released. The samples were drawn from two sources: the first 160 participants of the ongoing ImmuneRACE study, and 950 to 1,500 subjects contributed by 6 global collaborators. Sample metadata almost always included a de-identified subject ID, COVID-19 status, age in years and sex. HLA class I and class II types, where available, came from metadata supplied by the sample provider rather than from assay-based typing. Here is what the overall study found, with its caveats: The quantity of clinical and demographic metadata differed by source and by participant and was supplied without curation.

The collaborating institutions used their own protocols to collect whole blood in K2EDTA tubes. For TCRbeta analysis, collaborators shipped samples in one of three forms: frozen whole blood, isolated PBMCs, or DNA extracted from either of those sample types. The immunoSEQ Assay, a bias-controlled multiplex PCR, was used to amplify TCRbeta CDR3 regions from genomic DNA. The authors' analysis ran thus. Within the assay, amplification of reference gene primers was used to estimate how many nucleated cells each sample contained. To quantify the absolute abundance of each unique TCRbeta CDR3 rearrangement, sequence reads were collapsed and filtered. For each sample, productive Simpson clonality was calculated as the square root of Simpson's diversity index across productive rearrangements. The table comes from immuneACCESS by way of TCRdb, which keeps in-frame sequences with V and J called. Part of the clones is missing from these tables; in studies checked, under half for an unresolved V gene and the rest for unknown reasons. V and J calls and clone size come straight from that table; D and trimming were deduced from the DNA. Recorded for this sample are around 29,000 clones; 88% of them occurred a single time. The ten largest clones take up roughly an eighth of the sample.

A remark on this clone: This receptor's antigen is unknown. Base qualities are missing; no much larger clone stands one base away.

This sequence was found in a human donor with active COVID-19. The donor label of this sample is uncertain. Specimen: peripheral blood.

The DNA sequence follows: TGTGCCAGCACCCCTTTGCCAGGGCGGACCGGGGAGCTGTTTTTT. Translated, this is CASTPLPGRTGELFF. The receptor chain draws on TRBV2 and TRBJ2-2; a tentative D call is TRBD1 (5 bases match). As encoded in the germline V gene, CDR1 is SNHLY while CDR2 is FYNNEI. The CDR3 runs 15 amino acids, cysteine and phenylalanine included. The entry retains the CDR3 DNA only, 45 bases that are in frame from base 1. A distance of 17 bases separates the germline ends of V and J, which lose 7 bases and 5 bases respectively. With the portions outside the CDR3 filled from the reference TRBV2 and TRBJ2-2 genes, the complete variable region becomes EPEVTQTPSHQVTQMGQEVILRCVPISNHLYFYWYRQILGQKVEFLVSFYNNEISEKSEIFDDQFSVERPDGSNFTLKIRSTKLEDSAMYFCASTPLPGRTGELFFGEGSRLTVL.